Listed below are T cell receptor beta chains from one sample, sequenced in a study of blood T cell repertoires in COVID-19. TCRdb's copy holds only in-frame clones and misses some; the assay was immunoSEQ multiplex PCR. Altogether 250,000 or so clones are present, just over 85% being singletons, with the ten largest covering 3%. Sequenced material: peripheral blood. The source is a woman aged 25 to 39 with active or convalescent COVID-19. Each CDR3 is given with its conserved first and last residue. The D gene is left open where the match is weak. A clone size is listed for some rows: how often the clone was seen (once, few, many), or a class if it is expanded.

j_call v_call d_call clone_size cdr3_aa cdr3_nt
TRBJ2-1 TRBV6-2/TRBV6-3 TRBD2 - CASSRLAGVYNEQFF TGTGCCAGCAGCCGACTAGCGGGGGTGTACAATGAGCAGTTCTTC
TRBJ1-6 TRBV30 TRBD1 - CAWSTGQGPSPLHF TGTGCCTGGAGTACGGGACAGGGGCCTTCACCCCTCCACTTT
TRBJ1-2 TRBV4-1 TRBD1 - CASSPGTALSYGYTF TGCGCCAGCAGCCCGGGGACAGCTCTAAGCTATGGCTACACCTTC
TRBJ2-7 TRBV7-9 - - CASSLGGGREQYF TGTGCCAGCAGCTTGGGAGGGGGGCGCGAGCAGTACTTC
TRBJ2-2 TRBV10-3 TRBD2 - CAISESSASGDPELFF TGTGCCATCAGTGAGTCGTCCGCTAGCGGGGACCCGGAGCTGTTTTTT
TRBJ1-6 TRBV7-2 - - CASSLGNAASYNSPLHF TGTGCCAGCAGCTTAGGGAACGCGGCGTCCTATAATTCACCCCTCCACTTT
TRBJ2-2 TRBV27 - - CASSLLQHTYTGELFF TGTGCCAGCAGTTTATTACAGCATACCTACACCGGGGAGCTGTTTTTT
TRBJ1-1 TRBV30 - few CAWSGTPTKSEAFF TGTGCCTGGAGTGGAACACCGACAAAATCTGAAGCTTTCTTT
TRBJ1-6 TRBV18 - few CASSPQSLDSPLHF TGTGCCAGCTCACCACAATCACTCGATTCACCCCTCCACTTT
TRBJ2-1 TRBV9 TRBD1 - CASSLPGGTAYNEQFF TGTGCCAGCAGCCTACCCGGTGGGACAGCCTACAATGAGCAGTTCTTC
TRBJ2-5 TRBV3-1/TRBV3-2 TRBD2 - CASARTSGETQYF TGTGCCTCCGCCCGGACTAGCGGAGAGACCCAGTACTTC
TRBJ1-2 TRBV9 - - CASSVARRGDGYTF TGTGCCAGCAGCGTAGCAAGGAGGGGAGATGGCTACACCTTC
TRBJ2-3 TRBV6-5 TRBD1 - CASSTGQGVTDTQYF TGTGCCAGCAGTACCGGACAGGGTGTGACAGATACGCAGTATTTT
TRBJ2-7 TRBV6-5 - - CASTRRQENEQYF TGTGCCAGCACGAGACGACAGGAGAACGAGCAGTACTTC
TRBJ2-3 TRBV5-8 - - CASSSLLLTRARADTQYF TGTGCCAGCAGCTCCCTATTACTTACTCGGGCGAGGGCAGATACGCAGTATTTT
TRBJ2-2 TRBV7-2 TRBD2 - CASSSALAGGKNAGELFF TGTGCCAGCAGCTCGGCTCTAGCGGGGGGGAAGAACGCCGGGGAGCTGTTTTTT
TRBJ2-1 TRBV21-1 - once CASTWRRVFPIQSSYNEQFF TGTGCCAGCACGTGGCGGCGGGTCTTCCCAATCCAGAGCTCCTACAATGAGCAGTTCTTC
TRBJ1-1 TRBV11-1 - - CASSQRRGTEAFF TGTGCCAGCAGCCAAAGACGAGGGACTGAAGCTTTCTTT
TRBJ1-1 TRBV29-1 - - CSVEGHEAFF TGCAGCGTTGAGGGACATGAAGCTTTCTTT
TRBJ2-7 TRBV13 - - CASSRGGAGHPAYEQYF TGTGCCAGCAGTAGGGGAGGCGCGGGCCATCCTGCCTACGAGCAGTACTTC
TRBJ1-1 TRBV19 - - CASSSAGEAFF TGTGCCAGTAGCTCTGCAGGGGAGGCTTTCTTT
TRBJ1-4 TRBV18 - - CASSPPVGGNEKLFF TGTGCCAGCTCACCACCAGTTGGGGGGAATGAAAAACTGTTTTTT
TRBJ1-4 TRBV28 TRBD1 - CASSLTGTGAEKLFF TGTGCCAGCAGTTTAACGGGGACAGGGGCTGAAAAACTGTTTTTT
TRBJ1-1 TRBV28 - - CASSRPLNRAANTEAFF TGTGCCAGCAGTCGCCCCCTAAACAGGGCGGCGAACACTGAAGCTTTCTTT
TRBJ1-6 TRBV5-6 TRBD1 once CASAGGPSSYNSPLHF TGTGCCAGCGCAGGGGGCCCTAGCTCCTATAATTCACCCCTCCACTTT
TRBJ2-6 TRBV24-1 - - CATSGAGIDSGANVLTF TGTGCCACCAGTGGGGCAGGTATCGACTCTGGGGCCAACGTCCTGACTTTC
TRBJ1-1 TRBV28 - - CASSLTENTEAFF TGTGCCAGCAGCCTAACAGAGAACACTGAAGCTTTCTTT
TRBJ1-5 TRBV5-1 - once CASSLDSGGNQPQHF TGCGCCAGCAGCTTGGACTCGGGGGGCAATCAGCCCCAGCATTTT
TRBJ2-5 TRBV6-2/TRBV6-3 TRBD2 - CASSRDPRLATETQYF TGTGCCAGCAGTCGTGATCCCAGACTAGCGACAGAGACCCAGTACTTC
TRBJ1-4 TRBV7-9 - - CASSTLAGNEKLFF TGTGCCAGCAGCACTCTAGCGGGTAATGAAAAACTGTTTTTT
TRBJ1-3 TRBV27 TRBD1 - CASSLTGGPGNTIYF TGTGCCAGCAGTTTAACAGGGGGGCCTGGAAACACCATATATTTT
TRBJ2-3 TRBV14 TRBD1 - CASSQDAPGGFRDTQYF TGTGCCAGCAGCCAAGATGCGCCAGGGGGCTTCAGAGATACGCAGTATTTT
TRBJ1-2 TRBV6-4 TRBD1 once CASSGDRGSVLF TGTGCCAGCAGCGGGGACAGGGGGTCTGTCCTCTTC